The 23 T cell receptor beta chains given below trace back to one sample, sequenced in a study of regulatory T cells in long-lasting Graves disease. Construction of the TCR beta libraries employed iRepertoire HTBI primers in conjunction with Arm-PCR of CDR3 regions. Using its own MiXCR run on the multiplex PCR reads, TCRdb lists one record per CDR3 protein. The table has about 460,000 distinct CDR3 sequences, roughly 23% seen once. Regarding time point: persistent/refractory GD, antithyroid drugs over 5 years with positive TRAb. The authors made the TCR library using RNA they extracted from PBMCs. The material was peripheral blood mononuclear cells (PBMCs), obtained when the disease was refractory, from a patient treated with antithyroid drugs. Source of these receptors: a female donor with Graves disease.

This clonotype was seen a handful of times. In DNA, the CDR3 is TGTGCCAGCAGTTATTGGGCGGCGGGAGGGCCCCGCAATGAGCAGTTCTTC. Translation: CASSYWAAGGPRNEQFF. The chain joins TRBV6-2 or TRBV6-3 to TRBJ2-1; 9 bases align to TRBD2. V was pared by 3 bases and J by 6 bases, with 12 bases of the junction left unmatched. This CDR3 is 17 amino acids long. Germline CDR1 and CDR2: MNHEY and SVGEGT.

The rearrangement links TRBV20-1 to TRBJ1-2, with a possible D match to TRBD1 (6 bases). The CDR3 sequence is 12 residues long. V shed 8 bases and J shed 8 bases, with 18 bases lying between them. Germline loops: CDR1 DFQATT, CDR2 SNEGSKA (reference sequence). The CDR3 loop reads CSTSEGVIGYTF. CDR3 bases: TGCAGTACCTCCGAGGGGGTTATCGGCTACACCTTC.

CDR3 loop: CASSQRQDGYTF. The CDR3 nucleotides are TGTGCCAGCAGCCAAAGACAAGACGGCTACACCTTC. The V call is TRBV7-2, the J call TRBJ1-2; D is undetermined. This CDR3 spans 12 amino acids. The V gene lost 5 bases and the J gene lost 8 bases, with 12 bases spanning the gap. Germline V gene data show CDR1 as SGHTA and CDR2 as FQGNSA.

This clonotype was recorded a few times. Here the CDR3 reads CAWSSTHNTEAFF. The CDR3 coding sequence is TGTGCCTGGAGTTCGACACATAACACTGAAGCTTTCTTT. The chain employs TRBV30 and TRBJ1-1; D remains ambiguous. Trimming took 2 bases from V and 2 from J, leaving 9 bases between them. Looked up from germline, CDR1 is GTSNPN and CDR2 is SVGIG (reference sequence). This CDR3 comprises 13 residues.

In its sample, this clonotype was seen many times. The V and J genes are TRBV10-3 and TRBJ1-2, with 7 bases matching TRBD1. CDR3 length: 16 residues. Germline V gene sequence: CDR1 ENHRY, CDR2 SYGVKD. Trimming took 0 bases from V and 0 from J; bases not matched to a gene: 4. As DNA, the CDR3 is TGTGCCATCAGTGAGTCGGGGGACAGATCTAACTATGGCTACACCTTC. It codes for CAISESGDRSNYGYTF.

In the case of this clonotype: A clone one base away is much larger, so this may be a read error. This chain links TRBV6-1 with TRBJ1-1; D not resolved. The CDR3 is 13 residues long. Germline V gene lookup returns CDR1 MNHNS and CDR2 SASEGT. The CDR3 spells CASRDWLNTEASF. DNA for the CDR3: TGTGCCAGCAGAGATTGGCTCAACACTGAAGCTTCCTTT.

This clonotype was counted at least ten times. The chain recombines TRBV2 with TRBJ2-7, with 8 bases matching TRBD1. Germline CDR1 reads SNHLY; CDR2 reads FYNNEI. The J segment lost 5 bases and the V segment lost 6 bases, leaving 9 bases of the junction unmatched. The CDR3 is 14 residues long. The CDR3 loop reads CASRDGQGGNEQYF. CDR3 sequence (DNA): TGTGCCAGCAGGGACGGACAGGGAGGAAACGAGCAGTACTTC.

This clonotype was detected many times. The J gene is TRBJ2-5, the V gene TRBV28; 14 bases are shared with TRBD2. Trimming at V came to 6 bases and at J to 2 bases, leaving 11 bases not matched to a gene. The CDR3 extends over 18 amino acids. Germline CDR1 is MDHEN and CDR2 is SYDVKM. The CDR3 nucleotides read TGTGCCAGCAGGGGTCCGGGACTAGCGGGAGTGGGGCAAGAGACCCAGTACTTC. Residues: CASRGPGLAGVGQETQYF.

As to this clonotype: A much larger clone differs from this one at a single base, so this may be a read error. The chain recombines TRBV6-1 with TRBJ1-1; D possibly corresponds to TRBD1 (5 bases). This CDR3 comprises 14 residues. The V gene's germline CDR1 is MNHNS and CDR2 SASEGT. The CDR3 DNA is TGTGCCAGCACCTCAAACAGGAAAAACACTGAAGCTTCCTTT. Its translation: CASTSNRKNTEASF.

This clonotype occurred a few times. The genes are TRBV24-1 and TRBJ2-2, with TRBD2 as a possible D gene (5 bases). Per germline, CDR1 KGHDR and CDR2 SFDVKD. Trimming stripped 1 base from V and 1 base from J, with 6 bases between. The CDR3 runs 15 residues. The CDR3 coding sequence is TGTGCCACCAGTGATTTCGGGGTGAACACCGGGGAGCTGTTTTTT. It yields the protein CATSDFGVNTGELFF.

This clonotype was seen more than once but under ten times. The V call is TRBV9, the J call TRBJ2-7; no reliable D call. Trimming removed 4 bases from V and 6 bases from J, with 17 bases in between. CDR1 and CDR2 (germline): SGDLS, YYNGEE. CDR3 length: 14 amino acids. The CDR3 region has the DNA TGTGCCAGCAGCCCCTATCAGGAGCGAGGCGAGCAGTACTTC. Encoded protein: CASSPYQERGEQYF.

As concerns this clonotype: A read error is possible here, since a much larger clone lies one base away. Since no conserved phenylalanine or tryptophan closes the CDR3, a read error is the likely cause. The chain combines TRBV20-1 with TRBJ1-6, with a tentative D call TRBD1 (6 bases). CDR1 is DFQATT and CDR2 is SNEGSKA in the germline V gene (reference sequence). The ends were cut back, 6 bases at V and 10 bases at J, with 19 bases in the middle. This CDR3 spans 14 amino acids. CDR3 DNA sequence: TGCAGTGCCGAAGGGGGGGTAGGGTGGTCACCCCTCCACCTT. The encoded protein is CSAEGGVGWSPLHL.

This clonotype has just a few counts. J is TRBJ1-5 and V is TRBV19, with a possible D match to TRBD1 (5 bases). V was cut by 3 bases and J by 2 bases, with 11 bases left in between. CDR1 is LNHDA and CDR2 is SQIVND in the germline V gene (reference sequence). The CDR3 has 15 residues. The DNA for the CDR3 is TGTGCCAGTAGTATCATCGGGACGGGCAATCAGCCCCAGCATTTT. This codes for CASSIIGTGNQPQHF.

This clonotype has a count of ten or more. This chain joins TRBV6-1 and TRBJ2-5; 9 nucleotides line up with TRBD2. Germline CDR1 is MNHNS and CDR2 is SASEGT. V shed 6 bases, J shed 2 bases, and the junction held 10 bases outside the gene matches. The CDR3 spans 16 residues. CDR3 sequence reads: CASRGGLAGPQETQYF. CDR3 coding DNA: TGTGCCAGCAGGGGAGGGCTAGCGGGACCTCAAGAGACCCAGTACTTC.

The genes are TRBV30 and TRBJ2-7; 8 bases fit TRBD1. Germline CDR1 is GTSNPN and CDR2 is SVGIG (reference sequence). The CDR3 length is 13 residues. V shed 1 base, J shed 6 bases, and the junction held 5 bases outside the gene matches. In DNA, the CDR3 is TGTGCCTGGAGTGCCGACAGGGGATCCGAGCAGTACTTC. Translating gives CAWSADRGSEQYF.

This clonotype was recorded at least ten times. The rearrangement links TRBV7-2 to TRBJ1-3; D gene ambiguous. Trimming left V 2 bases short and J 2 bases short, with 13 bases between. This CDR3 has 16 residues. Germline loops: CDR1 SGHTA, CDR2 FQGNSA. CDR3 bases: TGTGCCAGCAGCTTAAGGGCCTCCGCCGCTGGAAACACCATATATTTT. Its translation is CASSLRASAAGNTIYF.

This rearrangement joins TRBV19 to TRBJ1-5; 10 nucleotides match TRBD1. V was clipped by 3 bases and J by 0 bases; unmatched bases: 2. CDR3 size: 16 residues. Germline CDR1 is LNHDA and CDR2 is SQIVND (reference sequence). In nucleotides, the CDR3 is TGTGCCAGTAGTATTAGGGACAGGGGTAGCAATCAGCCCCAGCATTTT. It is translated as CASSIRDRGSNQPQHF.

V and J are TRBV28 and TRBJ1-1; 9 positions agree with TRBD1. CDR1 and CDR2 from the germline V gene are MDHEN and SYDVKM. The CDR3 contains 15 residues. J gave up 4 bases and V 5 bases, and 8 bases lay outside the gene matches. CDR3 sequence: CASSRWTGESTEAFF. CDR3 DNA: TGTGCCAGCAGTCGATGGACAGGGGAATCCACTGAAGCTTTCTTT.

Many counts were recorded for this clonotype. V usage is TRBV11-2 and J usage is TRBJ2-7, with TRBD1 matching 8 bases. V shed 2 bases and J 7 bases; nucleotides not matched to a gene: 4. Germline V lookup: CDR1 SGHAT, CDR2 FQNNGV. This CDR3 comprises 13 residues. The CDR3 loop is CASSLLRGHEQYF. The CDR3 region has the DNA TGTGCCAGCAGCTTACTCAGGGGGCATGAGCAGTACTTC.

The V gene is TRBV2, the J gene TRBJ2-1; D might be TRBD2 (7 bases). CDR3 size: 17 residues. Germline CDR1 SNHLY, CDR2 FYNNEI. V lost 6 bases and J 5 bases, leaving 23 bases between the germline ends. The CDR3 nucleotides read TGTGCCAGCAGCGGAGGGGGGGCGCTTGGGTTTGACAATGAGCAGTTCTTC. This sequence encodes CASSGGGALGFDNEQFF.

V and J are TRBV7-2 and TRBJ2-5; maybe TRBD2 (6 bases). The V and J ends lost 2 bases and 2 bases respectively, with 15 bases between them. The CDR3 has 16 residues. The germline gives CDR1 SGHTA, CDR2 FQGNSA. CDR3 sequence: CASSLTGWDSQETQYF. The DNA for the CDR3 is TGTGCCAGCAGCTTAACGGGTTGGGACTCTCAAGAGACCCAGTACTTC.

This clonotype was seen only a few times. The CDR3 coding sequence is TGTGCCAGCAGTCGGCCCGGGGGGGGCTCCTACGAGCAGTACTTC. As protein: CASSRPGGGSYEQYF. This sequence joins TRBV7-8 and TRBJ2-7; 8 positions match TRBD2. J gave up 0 bases and V 6 bases, and 7 bases lay outside the gene matches. The CDR3 extends over 15 amino acids. Looked up from germline, CDR1 is SGHVS and CDR2 is FQNEAQ.

The chain carries TRBV30 and TRBJ1-2; 9 bases map to TRBD1. The ends lost 2 bases at V and 8 bases at J; junction bases unmatched: 6. In germline, CDR1 is GTSNPN, CDR2 SVGIG (reference sequence). This CDR3 has 13 residues. The DNA of the CDR3 is TGTGCCTGGAGTCAACAGGGGGCGCGCGGCTACACCTTC. Amino acid sequence: CAWSQQGARGYTF.